The sequence of this T cell receptor beta chain was determined in a study of T cells in Graves' hyperthyroidism and ophthalmopathy. Overall study: The blood sample was taken at first diagnosis, before treatment began.

Study-wide results and caveats: Blood also held most thyroid clonotypes expanded beyond 0.001.

Researchers amplified the TCR beta CDR3 regions from RNA transcripts. HTBI primers were the set used in a first-round RT-PCR of the TCR CDR3. TCRdb independently ran MiXCR on the multiplex PCR reads; one entry per CDR3 protein. The repertoire has 270,000 or so distinct CDR3 sequences, roughly 15% of them found once; the top ten carry about 30%. Details on this clonotype: As yet, its antigen is unknown.

CDR3 length: 11 residues. Trimming left V 5 bases short and J 6 bases short, with 11 bases between. From germline, CDR1 is DFQATT and CDR2 SNEGSKA (reference sequence). This sample holds PBMCs from 10 ml fresh peripheral blood. What was sequenced was blood. The rearrangement joins TRBV20-1 to TRBJ2-7; TRBD1 or TRBD2 may be the D gene (5 bases each). The source of this sequence is a woman between 50 and 59 years old with Graves' hyperthyroidism that later progressed to Graves' ophthalmopathy. The CDR3 sequence: CSAGDLREQYF. In DNA, the CDR3 is TGCAGTGCTGGGGACCTCCGCGAGCAGTACTTC.